The 20 T cell receptor beta chains given below trace back to one sample, sequenced in a study of cytotoxic CD8 clonotypes in ibrutinib-treated CLL. Using immunoSEQ multiplex PCR, the repertoire was profiled, and TCRdb retains in-frame clones only, with some absent. The table includes some 200,000 clones, roughly 65% detected once. This specimen was PBMCs, taken after 12 months of ibrutinib treatment. The receptor source for this set is a human donor with chronic lymphocytic leukemia.

The V and J genes are TRBV9 and TRBJ2-3; D may correspond to TRBD1 or TRBD2 (5 bases each). Trimming took off 0 bases at V and 6 bases at J, with 8 bases between the two ends. Germline CDR1 SGDLS, CDR2 YYNGEE. CDR3 length: 13 residues. DNA of the CDR3: TGTGCCAGCAGCGTAGGAGGGGCGGATACGCAGTATTTT. As protein: CASSVGGADTQYF.

The rearrangement uses TRBV2 and TRBJ2-5; D is ambiguous. CDR3 size: 11 residues. V gave up 4 bases and J gave up 6 bases, with 6 bases separating them. Germline CDR1 and CDR2: SNHLY and FYNNEI. The CDR3 sequence: CASSAKQTQYF. The CDR3 region has the DNA TGTGCCAGCAGTGCGAAACAGACCCAGTACTTC.

The CDR3 nucleotides read TGTGCCAGCAGCCAGTCCTCTCAGGGGGAGACCCAGTACTTC. Translated: CASSQSSQGETQYF. The genes are TRBV5-8 and TRBJ2-5; tentatively, D is TRBD1 (6 bases). The germline CDR1 and CDR2 sequences are SGHTS and YDEGEE. The length of the CDR3 is 14 residues. The V end was cut by 4 bases, the J end by 5 bases, with 15 bases between.

The V call is TRBV7-2, the J call TRBJ2-7; D is unresolved. This CDR3 comprises 11 residues. Per germline, CDR1 SGHTA and CDR2 FQGNSA. V lost 5 bases to trimming and J lost 1 base, with 3 bases between them. CDR3 nucleotides: TGTGCCAGCAGCCGATCCTACGAGCAGTACTTC. Its translation is CASSRSYEQYF.

V is TRBV29-1 and J is TRBJ1-1, with D tentatively TRBD1 (5 bases). Germline assignment: CDR1 SQVTM and CDR2 ANQGSEA. There are 14 residues in the CDR3. V was trimmed by 2 bases and J by 8 bases, leaving 18 bases between them. The CDR3 protein is CSVERGGGGVEAFF. CDR3 DNA: TGCAGCGTTGAAAGAGGTGGCGGGGGAGTAGAAGCTTTCTTT.

The chain links TRBV19 to TRBJ2-1; 7 bases agree with TRBD2. The germline gives CDR1 LNHDA, CDR2 SQIVND (reference sequence). V lost 1 base to trimming and J lost 0 bases; unmatched junction nucleotides: 3. The CDR3 runs to 16 residues. The CDR3 DNA follows: TGTGCCAGTAGTATAGGGGGGGGAAGCTCCTACAATGAGCAGTTCTTC. It is translated as CASSIGGGSSYNEQFF. Drawing the rest from reference TRBV19 and TRBJ2-1, the complete variable domain is DGGITQSPKYLFRKEGQNVTLSCEQNLNHDAMYWYRQDPGQGLRLIYYSQIVNDFQKGDIAEGYSVSREKKESFPLTVTSAQKNPTAFYLCASSIGGGSSYNEQFFGPGTRLTVL.

This rearrangement joins TRBV7-2 to TRBJ2-7, with TRBD1 matching over 8 bases. There are 13 residues in the CDR3. CDR1 is SGHTA, CDR2 FQGNSA, per germline. With 5 bases clipped from V and 6 bases from J, the junction kept 6 bases outside the gene matches. The CDR3 DNA reads TGTGCCAGCAGCAAGGGACAGGTTCGCGAGCAGTACTTC. It specifies CASSKGQVREQYF.

The table lists this clone with a few counts. In the same sample, other DNA sequences code for this CDR3. The chain recombines TRBV29-1 with TRBJ1-2; no reliable D call. CDR1 is SQVTM, CDR2 ANQGSEA, per germline. V was trimmed by 3 bases and J by 5 bases, leaving 4 bases between them. CDR3 length: 10 residues. DNA of the CDR3: TGCAGCGTTGACTTGTATGGCTACACCTTC. This sequence encodes CSVDLYGYTF.

This chain joins TRBV5-4 and TRBJ1-1; TRBD1 aligns across 7 bases. Germline-derived CDR1 and CDR2 are SGHNT and YYREEE (reference sequence). CDR3 length: 14 amino acids. V lost 5 bases and J lost 4; bases outside the gene matches: 8. The CDR3 spells CASRNRGWSTEAFF. The DNA for the CDR3 is TGTGCCAGCAGGAACAGGGGATGGAGCACTGAAGCTTTCTTT.

This clone was detected only a few times. The V call is TRBV28, the J call TRBJ1-4, with a possible D match to TRBD1 (5 bases). The V and J ends lost 4 bases and 8 bases respectively, with 14 bases between them. Looked up from germline, CDR1 is MDHEN and CDR2 is SYDVKM. The CDR3 totals 14 residues. The CDR3 DNA reads as TGTGCCAGCAGTTGGAGGGGATTTGGGGAAAAACTGTTTTTT. Translation gives CASSWRGFGEKLFF.

This CDR3 is CASSLSQFYGYTF. The CDR3 DNA sequence: TGTGCCAGCAGTTTATCCCAGTTCTACGGCTACACCTTC. The rearrangement uses TRBV27 and TRBJ1-2; D is ambiguous. The CDR3 covers 13 residues. V shed 0 bases and J shed 8 bases, with 10 bases lying between them. Germline V gene sequence: CDR1 MNHEY, CDR2 SMNVEV (reference sequence).

V and J are TRBV5-1 and TRBJ1-2; 7 bases are a match to TRBD1. CDR1 SGHRS and CDR2 YFSETQ come from the germline V gene. The CDR3 totals 13 residues. J lost 8 bases, V lost 6 bases, and 10 bases had no gene match. The CDR3 loop is CASNPGQRTGYTF. CDR3 nucleotide sequence: TGCGCCAGCAACCCGGGACAGCGAACGGGCTACACCTTC. The full variable domain, in which reference TRBV5-1 and TRBJ1-2 provide the parts outside the CDR3, is KAGVTQTPRYLIKTRGQQVTLSCSPISGHRSVSWYQQTPGQGLQFLFEYFSETQRNKGNFPGRFSGRQFSNSRSEMNVSTLELGDSALYLCASNPGQRTGYTFGSGTRLTVV.

The chain employs TRBV2 and TRBJ2-7, with TRBD1 matching 9 bases. The CDR3 sequence is 13 residues long. After removal of 4 bases from V and 5 bases from J, the junction contained 3 bases not matched to a gene. Looked up from germline, CDR1 is SNHLY and CDR2 is FYNNEI. The CDR3 sequence: CASSAGTGNEQYF. The CDR3 DNA reads as TGTGCCAGCAGTGCAGGGACAGGGAACGAGCAGTACTTC. Based on the CDR3 plus reference TRBV2 and TRBJ2-7, the full variable domain is EPEVTQTPSHQVTQMGQEVILRCVPISNHLYFYWYRQILGQKVEFLVSFYNNEISEKSEIFDDQFSVERPDGSNFTLKIRSTKLEDSAMYFCASSAGTGNEQYFGPGTRLTVT.

The chain recombines TRBV5-6 with TRBJ2-3, with 8 positions matching TRBD2. The germline CDR1 and CDR2 sequences are SGHDT and YYEEEE. The CDR3 is made up of 16 amino acids. J lost 3 bases, V lost 4 bases, and 10 bases had no gene match. The CDR3 protein is CASSVYGTRMTDTQYF. CDR3 bases: TGTGCCAGCAGCGTCTACGGGACTAGAATGACAGATACGCAGTATTTT.

This clone occurred a few times. The rearrangement links TRBV7-2 to TRBJ1-2, with D maybe TRBD1 (6 bases). Germline V gene lookup returns CDR1 SGHTA and CDR2 FQGNSA. V gave up 10 bases and J gave up 4 bases, with 16 bases separating them. The CDR3 covers 13 residues. In nucleotides, the CDR3 is TGTGCCACAAGTGGACAGTCTAGCTATGGCTACACCTTC. It is translated as CATSGQSSYGYTF.

The rearrangement uses TRBV25-1 and TRBJ2-5; 7 nucleotides agree with TRBD2. The assigned J gene may be wrong: the sequence end matches TRBJ2-7 better. The CDR3 spans 14 residues. The V gene's germline CDR1 is MGHDK and CDR2 SYGVNS. In nucleotides, the CDR3 is TGTGCCAGCAGTGCCCTATGGGGGGGATACGAGCAGTACTTC. This translates into CASSALWGGYEQYF.

The V gene is TRBV7-9, the J gene TRBJ2-1; tentative D call: TRBD2 (5 bases). The CDR3 covers 15 residues. Germline CDR1 SEHNR, CDR2 FQNEAQ (reference sequence). Deletions cut 6 bases from V and 0 bases from J, with 12 bases between. The DNA of the CDR3 is TGTGCCAGCAGACAACTAGGGAGCTCCTACAATGAGCAGTTCTTC. Translated, it gives CASRQLGSSYNEQFF.

The chain carries TRBV6-1 and TRBJ1-5; no clear D gene. V was pared by 0 bases and J by 0 bases, with 12 bases between. The CDR3 contains 17 residues. Germline lookup yields CDR1 MNHNS and CDR2 SASEGT. CDR3 amino acids: CASSEARGRYSNQPQHF. The CDR3 region has the DNA TGTGCCAGCAGTGAAGCACGAGGACGGTATAGCAATCAGCCCCAGCATTTT.

This chain links TRBV11-2 with TRBJ2-7; 7 bases agree with TRBD2. CDR3 length: 18 amino acids. Per germline, CDR1 SGHAT and CDR2 FQNNGV. V lost 1 base to trimming and J lost 0 bases; unmatched junction nucleotides: 12. The chain's CDR3 is CASSLAPGGSVSSYEQYF. CDR3 in DNA: TGTGCCAGCAGCTTAGCCCCTGGCGGGAGCGTGAGCTCCTACGAGCAGTACTTC.

This chain joins TRBV7-8 and TRBJ2-1, with D unresolved. This CDR3 has 13 residues. CDR1 is SGHVS, CDR2 FQNEAQ, per germline. The germline V and J ends were trimmed by 6 bases and 7 bases, with 13 bases remaining between them. The CDR3 sequence is CASRASLVNEQFF. The CDR3 bases are TGTGCCAGCAGGGCCTCTTTGGTTAATGAGCAGTTCTTC.